This T cell receptor (beta chain) was sequenced for a study of CD8 T cells in ankylosing spondylitis. Study-level results: Clones linked to disease, bearing a CD8+ phenotype, were relatively rare in peripheral blood. Past studies reported some motif variants in reactive arthritis synovial fluid and blood. Seemingly characteristic of ankylosing spondylitis blood was a TCR beta motif consisting of about 8 highly homologous variants. Reportedly, disease-linked clones are significantly enriched in ankylosing spondylitis patients' matched synovial fluid.

Trimming at V came to 6 bases and at J to 0 bases, leaving 12 bases not matched to a gene. The CDR3 sequence is 18 residues long. Germline V lookup: CDR1 SNHLY, CDR2 FYNNEI. For this clonotype: The antigen is undetermined.

Generation of TCR beta libraries employed quantitative 5'-RACE incorporating molecular barcodes. From the 5' RACE reads, TCRdb called clonotypes with MiXCR, one entry per CDR3 protein. The sample yields a few hundred thousand distinct CDR3 sequences, 15% to 20% seen once. The receptor was isolated from a male donor with ankylosing spondylitis. The V call is TRBV2, the J call TRBJ1-5, with 9 bases lining up with TRBD1. The material sequenced was blood, either unsorted or a sorted T cell fraction (not recorded which). The CDR3 coding sequence is TGTGCCAGCAGGGGGGGACAGGGTCGCCCCGTTAGCAATCAGCCCCAGCATTTT. This codes for CASRGGQGRPVSNQPQHF.